Below, 18 T cell receptor beta chains from the same sample are listed, as sequenced in a study of tumor-infiltrating lymphocytes in primary liver carcinoma. Unsorted whole blood supplied the RNA, and germline DNA was extracted too. A primer in the constant region served to generate TCR beta cDNA from about 470 ng of total RNA. Construction of TCR beta libraries relied on three successive nested multiplex PCR rounds employing slightly modified ARM-PCR. Investigators reported that the first two PCR rounds, at around 11 cycles each, used TRBV1-TRBV30 forward primers with a C-beta reverse primer. MiXCR was run by TCRdb on the multiplex PCR reads, yielding one entry per CDR3 protein. The sample lists 300,000 to 400,000 distinct CDR3 sequences; around three fifths were seen once. Sample: peripheral blood. These receptors were obtained from a man in his forties or fifties with primary liver carcinoma and hepatitis B virus infection.

As to this clonotype: The junction departs from germline at one end; a sequencing error may be responsible. The V and J genes are TRBV4-2 and TRBJ2-1, with D perhaps TRBD2 (6 bases). The length of the CDR3 is 18 residues. Germline V gene data show CDR1 as LGHNA and CDR2 as YNFKEQ. The CDR3 DNA is TGTACCAGCAGCCAAGATATGCAAGGACCAGCGGGCTACAATGAGCAGTTCTTC. This translates into CTSSQDMQGPAGYNEQFF.

With regard to this clonotype: One base away lies a much larger clone, so this may be a sequencing read error. The chain joins TRBV5-4 to TRBJ2-5, with D perhaps matching TRBD1 or TRBD2 (5 bases each). V lost 4 bases, J lost 2 bases, and 15 bases lay in between. The germline gives CDR1 SGHNT, CDR2 YYREEE (reference sequence). The CDR3 runs to 15 residues. The CDR3 region has the DNA TGTGCCAGCAGCCCTTGGGGGAATCAGCAAGAGACCCAGTACTTC. It codes for CASSPWGNQQETQYF.

To note about this clonotype: A much larger clone is a single base away; this may be a read error. The V and J genes are TRBV4-1 and TRBJ1-1; D is uncertain. This CDR3 contains 13 residues. CDR1 and CDR2 from the germline V gene are MGHRA and YSYEKL. CDR3 in amino acids: CASSQVSGDEVFF. The CDR3 nucleotides are TGCGCCAGCAGCCAAGTTTCTGGGGATGAAGTTTTCTTT.

This clonotype appeared many times. V is TRBV6-5 and J is TRBJ1-5; D gene unclear. Germline CDR1 is MNHEY and CDR2 is SVGAGI. Trimming pared 4 bases from V and 4 bases from J, leaving 8 bases between. This CDR3 contains 13 residues. The CDR3 nucleotides are TGTGCCAGCAGTTTTGGTTCAAATCAGCCCCAGCATTTT. Protein sequence: CASSFGSNQPQHF.

The V call is TRBV5-1, the J call TRBJ2-7, with a possible D match to TRBD2 (5 bases). CDR3 length equals 15 residues. CDR1 and CDR2 from the germline V gene are SGHRS and YFSETQ. The germline V and J ends were trimmed by 0 bases and 7 bases, with 17 bases remaining between them. CDR3 bases: TGCGCCAGCAGCTTGGATCTAGCAGGAGAGAATGAGCAGTACGTC. It translates to CASSLDLAGENEQYV.

The chain is built from TRBV28 and TRBJ2-7; no definite D call. V was shortened by 6 bases and J by 2 bases, with 14 bases between the two germline ends. This CDR3 has 14 residues. Germline V gene lookup returns CDR1 MDHEN and CDR2 SYDVKM. The CDR3 spells CASRGAGRAYEQYF. DNA for the CDR3: TGTGCCAGCAGAGGAGCTGGCCGTGCCTACGAGCAGTACTTC.

The chain couples TRBV11-2 to TRBJ2-7, with unresolved D. Germline loops: CDR1 SGHAT, CDR2 FQNNGV. This CDR3 has 13 residues. With 4 bases removed from V and 5 bases from J, the gap between germline ends came to 12 bases. The DNA of the CDR3 is TGTGCCAGCAGCTCAAAGGTGGCTAACGAGCAGTACTTC. Encoded protein: CASSSKVANEQYF.

Of note for this clonotype: Just one base apart from a much larger clone, this may be a read error. The rearrangement joins TRBV6-6 to TRBJ2-7; TRBD1 is a possible D gene (6 bases). The V end was cut by 5 bases, the J end by 1 base, with 12 bases between. The length of the CDR3 is 14 residues. Germline CDR1 reads MNHNY; CDR2 reads SVGAGI (reference sequence). The CDR3 loop reads CASSAGTRSYEQYF. The CDR3 DNA is TGTGCCAGCAGTGCCGGGACACGATCCTACGAGCAGTACTTC.

This clonotype has just a few counts. This may be a read error, as it is one base from a much larger clone. This chain uses TRBV4-1 with TRBJ2-3; the D is unclear. CDR3 length equals 13 residues. The germline V gene encodes CDR1 MGHRA and CDR2 YSYEKL. This CDR3 is CASCHPRTDTQYF. The CDR3 nucleotides are TGCGCCAGCTGCCACCCTCGCACAGATACGCAGTATTTT.

The chain combines TRBV30 with TRBJ2-1; TRBD1 is a possible D gene (6 bases). V lost 4 bases and J lost 7, with 8 bases in between. The CDR3 extends over 11 amino acids. CDR1 is GTSNPN, CDR2 SVGIG, per germline (reference sequence). CDR3 sequence reads: CAWTQGNEQFF. The CDR3 coding sequence is TGTGCCTGGACCCAGGGGAATGAGCAGTTCTTC.

Only one count was recorded for this clonotype. A much larger clone lies one base from this, so it may be a read error. The conserved closing phenylalanine or tryptophan is absent in this CDR3, likely reflecting a read error. CDR3 DNA: TGCGCCAGCAGCTCCTGGGACAGGGGAAGGAATTCACCCCTCCACTCT. It specifies CASSSWDRGRNSPLHS. This chain joins TRBV4-3 and TRBJ1-6; TRBD1 matches at 10 bases. V was clipped by 5 bases and J by 7 bases; unmatched bases: 8. Germline CDR1 LGHNA, CDR2 YSLEER. The CDR3 extends over 16 amino acids.

In its sample, this clonotype was seen a few times. This chain connects TRBV28 to TRBJ2-7; the D gene could be TRBD1 or TRBD2 (5 bases each). In germline, CDR1 is MDHEN, CDR2 SYDVKM. Trimming cost V 8 bases and J 7 bases, with 9 bases left between them. This CDR3 comprises 10 residues. Here the CDR3 DNA reads TGTGCCAGCGGGACGTTGGAGCAGTACTTC. It is translated as CASGTLEQYF.

A note on this clonotype: A junction end diverges from the germline sequence, so it may reflect a read error. The J gene is TRBJ1-3, the V gene TRBV5-1; D not resolved. The CDR3 loop spans 15 amino acids. CDR1 is SGHRS, CDR2 YFSETQ, per germline. The CDR3 DNA is TGCGTCAGCAGCTTGTGGGGTACAGAAAGAAACACCATATATTTT. Residues: CVSSLWGTERNTIYF.

Note on this clonotype: At one of its ends the junction is not consistent with the germline gene, which may arise from a read error. V gene TRBV11-2 combines with J gene TRBJ2-1; D call uncertain. There are 14 residues in the CDR3. Germline V CDR1 and CDR2: SGHAT, FQNNGV. The CDR3 nucleotides read TGTTCCAGCAGCTTACACCGGCTGGTTAGTGAGCAGTTCTTC. This translates into CSSSLHRLVSEQFF.

This clonotype was seen more than once but under ten times. The chain employs TRBV12-3 or TRBV12-4 and TRBJ2-2; the D gene is possibly TRBD1 (6 bases). V was trimmed by 5 bases and J by 1 base, leaving 8 bases between them. The length of the CDR3 is 14 residues. The CDR3 DNA reads as TGTGCCAGCAGTACGACAGGGAACACCGGGGAGCTGTTTTTT. Amino acids: CASSTTGNTGELFF.

This clonotype was seen only once. One base away lies a much larger clone, so this may be a sequencing read error. The V and J genes are TRBV4-2 and TRBJ2-2; 9 bases align to TRBD1. Germline V CDR1 and CDR2: LGHNA, YNFKEQ. The CDR3 runs to 15 residues. CDR3 amino acids: CASSPPGQGTEELFF. CDR3 bases: TGTGCCAGCAGCCCACCGGGACAGGGAACCGAGGAGCTGTTTTTT.

There are a few counts of this clonotype. Here the CDR3 omits its conserved ending phenylalanine or tryptophan, so a read error is the likely source. The chain has TRBV11-2 and TRBJ2-7; 10 bases are a match to TRBD2. Germline V gives CDR1 SGHAT, CDR2 FQNNGV. V shed 6 bases, J shed 4 bases, and the junction held 6 bases outside the gene matches. The CDR3 loop spans 14 amino acids. CDR3 loop: CASSPRTSGYEQYI. The CDR3 nucleotides read TGTGCCAGCAGTCCCCGGACTAGCGGATACGAGCAGTACATC.

To note about this clonotype: Just one base apart from a much larger clone, this may be a read error. The rearrangement joins TRBV6-1 to TRBJ2-7, with D possibly being TRBD1 or TRBD2 (5 bases each). This CDR3 has 15 amino acids. Trimming took 7 bases from V and 4 from J, leaving 20 bases between them. Germline CDR1 reads MNHNS; CDR2 reads SASEGT. CDR3 protein: CASTQSGIGVYEQYF. In DNA, the CDR3 is TGTGCCAGCACGCAGTCCGGGATAGGGGTATACGAGCAGTACTTC.